This is a list of T cell receptor beta chains from one sample in a study of T-cell reconstitution after alpha-beta-depleted transplantation in children. MiXCR, applied by TCRdb to the PCR reads, yields one record per CDR3 protein. The table includes 800,000 to 1,000,000 distinct CDR3 sequences, 25% to 35% detected once. This specimen consisted of PBMCs, mostly from graft donor cells, obtained 360 days after TCRalphabeta/CD19-depleted stem cell transplant. The receptors were sampled from a boy in the first two years of life who had a stem cell transplant for SCID, so the T cells may come from the graft donor. CDR3s include the opening cysteine and the closing phenylalanine or tryptophan. A D gene is named only where the DNA matches it firmly. Some rows mark clone size as missing; the rest say once, few, many or name a class of expanded clone.

.	TRBJ2-1	.	TRBV29-1	13	CSVEPQGSNEQFF	TGCAGCGTGGAACCACAGGGATCCAATGAGCAGTTCTTC
.	TRBJ2-5	TRBD2	TRBV7-9	16	CASSLARPGGQETQHF	TGTGCCAGCAGCTTAGCGCGGCCGGGGGGTCAAGAGACCCAGCACTTC
.	TRBJ2-1	TRBD2	TRBV4-2	18	CASSQDPLGGGATDEQFF	TGTGCCAGCAGCCAAGATCCCTTGGGCGGGGGGGCCACGGATGAGCAGTTCTTC
.	TRBJ2-7	.	TRBV6-1	17	CASSEAPLRGGPYEQYF	TGTGCCAGCAGTGAAGCGCCCCTGAGGGGAGGACCATACGAGCAGTACTTC
.	TRBJ2-3	.	TRBV5-1	16	CASSLVATPTADTQYF	TGCGCCAGCAGCTTGGTTGCGACCCCAACCGCAGATACGCAGTATTTT
once	TRBJ2-5	.	TRBV12-3/TRBV12-4	16	CASSLARRRFQETQYF	TGTGCCAGCAGTTTAGCTCGTCGACGGTTCCAAGAGACCCAGTACTTC
.	TRBJ2-3	.	TRBV20-1	13	CSARELYTDTQYF	TGCAGTGCTAGAGAACTCTACACAGATACGCAGTATTTT
.	TRBJ2-3	TRBD2	TRBV24-1	16	CATSDSGGANTDTQYF	TGTGCCACCAGTGATAGCGGGGGGGCCAACACAGATACGCAGTATTTT
.	TRBJ2-7	TRBD2	TRBV4-2	17	CASSQDKVSGGEYEQYF	TGTGCCAGCAGCCAAGATAAGGTCAGCGGGGGCGAATACGAGCAGTACTTC
once	TRBJ2-3	TRBD2	TRBV10-3	13	CAIRSGGWNTQYF	TGTGCCATCCGTAGCGGGGGGTGGAATACGCAGTATTTT
.	TRBJ2-1	.	TRBV18	16	CASSPRGAVSYNEQFF	TGTGCCAGCTCACCAAGAGGGGCCGTCTCCTACAATGAGCAGTTCTTC
few	TRBJ1-5	.	TRBV10-3	12	CAIGPTDQPQHF	TGTGCCATCGGTCCGACTGATCAGCCCCAGCATTTT
.	TRBJ2-1	TRBD2	TRBV20-1	15	CSGEIAGARYNEQFF	TGCAGTGGCGAGATAGCGGGGGCCCGATACAATGAGCAGTTCTTC
.	TRBJ2-7	TRBD1	TRBV9	17	CASSTSDRAKGPSEQYF	TGTGCCAGCAGCACCTCGGACAGGGCTAAAGGGCCCAGTGAGCAGTACTTC
.	TRBJ2-7	.	TRBV25-1	13	CASSVAGAFEQYF	TGTGCCAGCAGTGTGGCGGGGGCTTTCGAGCAGTACTTC
.	TRBJ2-6	.	TRBV20-1	19	CSARRGVPLYARRANVLTF	TGCAGTGCTAGACGTGGGGTTCCGCTCTATGCAAGGAGGGCCAACGTCCTGACTTTC
many	TRBJ2-3	.	TRBV20-1	13	CSGLVYDADTQYF	TGCAGTGGACTTGTCTACGACGCAGATACGCAGTATTTT
few	TRBJ2-7	TRBD1	TRBV10-3	16	CAISDPGTGSSYEQYF	TGTGCCATCAGTGACCCCGGGACAGGGAGCTCCTACGAGCAGTACTTC
.	TRBJ2-5	TRBD1	TRBV7-2	14	CASRKTGYQETQYF	TGTGCCAGCAGAAAGACAGGGTACCAAGAGACCCAGTACTTC
.	TRBJ2-7	.	TRBV5-1	14	CASSLVQVHDEQYF	TGCGCCAGCAGCTTGGTGCAGGTACACGACGAGCAGTACTTC
.	TRBJ2-1	.	TRBV10-2	16	CASRALLGPGNNEQFF	TGCGCCAGCAGGGCCCTTTTAGGCCCGGGAAACAATGAGCAGTTCTTC
few	TRBJ2-2	.	TRBV6-2/TRBV6-3	17	CASSTGLKYSLTGELFF	TGTGCCAGCAGCACCGGGTTGAAATACAGTCTCACCGGGGAGCTGTTTTTT
.	TRBJ2-1	.	TRBV19	14	CASSIRSLLGEQFF	TGTGCCAGTAGTATTAGATCGCTCCTCGGTGAGCAGTTCTTC
.	TRBJ2-2	.	TRBV15	14	CATTGDINTGELFF	TGTGCCACCACCGGAGACATCAACACCGGGGAGCTGTTTTTT
few	TRBJ2-1	TRBD1	TRBV5-1	16	CASSLLGQGTYNEQFF	TGCGCCAGCAGCTTGTTGGGACAGGGTACCTACAATGAGCAGTTCTTC
.	TRBJ1-4	TRBD1	TRBV6-5	15	CASSYSAGGVGKLFF	TGTGCCAGCAGTTACTCGGCAGGGGGGGTTGGAAAACTGTTTTTT
.	TRBJ2-7	.	TRBV20-1	16	CSARPARQGPSYEQYF	TGCAGTGCTAGACCCGCCCGACAAGGGCCCTCCTACGAGCAGTACTTC
many	TRBJ1-1	.	TRBV12-3/TRBV12-4	14	CASSLYSLNTEAFF	TGCGCCAGCAGCTTGTACAGCCTTAACACTGAAGCTTTCTTT
.	TRBJ1-3	.	TRBV6-1	15	CASTRDIRSGNTIYF	TGTGCCAGCACCCGGGACATACGGTCTGGAAACACCATATATTTT
.	TRBJ2-5	.	TRBV20-1	15	CSARDKFGAQETQYF	TGCAGTGCTAGAGATAAGTTTGGGGCCCAAGAGACCCAGTACTTC
few	TRBJ2-7	TRBD2	TRBV18	16	CASSLRRTRGGYEQYF	TGTGCCAGCTCACTTCGCCGGACTAGAGGCGGCTACGAGCAGTACTTC
once	TRBJ2-3	.	TRBV5-1	14	CASSSQQGPDTQYF	TGCGCCAGCAGTAGTCAACAGGGACCAGATACGCAGTATTTT
once	TRBJ2-7	TRBD2	TRBV28	18	CASSQTGLASGRGYEQYF	TGTGCCAGCAGCCAGACAGGGTTGGCTAGCGGGAGGGGCTACGAGCAGTACTTC
.	TRBJ1-6	.	TRBV5-1	15	CASSSRATGDSPLHF	TGCGCCAGCAGCTCCAGGGCTACCGGGGATTCACCCCTCCACTTT
few	TRBJ2-1	.	TRBV24-1	16	CATSEAGKGNHNEQFF	TGTGCCACCAGTGAAGCAGGGAAGGGGAACCACAATGAGCAGTTCTTC
.	TRBJ1-3	.	TRBV7-9	14	CASSQGGRMDTIYF	TGTGCCAGCAGTCAGGGAGGACGGATGGACACCATATATTTT